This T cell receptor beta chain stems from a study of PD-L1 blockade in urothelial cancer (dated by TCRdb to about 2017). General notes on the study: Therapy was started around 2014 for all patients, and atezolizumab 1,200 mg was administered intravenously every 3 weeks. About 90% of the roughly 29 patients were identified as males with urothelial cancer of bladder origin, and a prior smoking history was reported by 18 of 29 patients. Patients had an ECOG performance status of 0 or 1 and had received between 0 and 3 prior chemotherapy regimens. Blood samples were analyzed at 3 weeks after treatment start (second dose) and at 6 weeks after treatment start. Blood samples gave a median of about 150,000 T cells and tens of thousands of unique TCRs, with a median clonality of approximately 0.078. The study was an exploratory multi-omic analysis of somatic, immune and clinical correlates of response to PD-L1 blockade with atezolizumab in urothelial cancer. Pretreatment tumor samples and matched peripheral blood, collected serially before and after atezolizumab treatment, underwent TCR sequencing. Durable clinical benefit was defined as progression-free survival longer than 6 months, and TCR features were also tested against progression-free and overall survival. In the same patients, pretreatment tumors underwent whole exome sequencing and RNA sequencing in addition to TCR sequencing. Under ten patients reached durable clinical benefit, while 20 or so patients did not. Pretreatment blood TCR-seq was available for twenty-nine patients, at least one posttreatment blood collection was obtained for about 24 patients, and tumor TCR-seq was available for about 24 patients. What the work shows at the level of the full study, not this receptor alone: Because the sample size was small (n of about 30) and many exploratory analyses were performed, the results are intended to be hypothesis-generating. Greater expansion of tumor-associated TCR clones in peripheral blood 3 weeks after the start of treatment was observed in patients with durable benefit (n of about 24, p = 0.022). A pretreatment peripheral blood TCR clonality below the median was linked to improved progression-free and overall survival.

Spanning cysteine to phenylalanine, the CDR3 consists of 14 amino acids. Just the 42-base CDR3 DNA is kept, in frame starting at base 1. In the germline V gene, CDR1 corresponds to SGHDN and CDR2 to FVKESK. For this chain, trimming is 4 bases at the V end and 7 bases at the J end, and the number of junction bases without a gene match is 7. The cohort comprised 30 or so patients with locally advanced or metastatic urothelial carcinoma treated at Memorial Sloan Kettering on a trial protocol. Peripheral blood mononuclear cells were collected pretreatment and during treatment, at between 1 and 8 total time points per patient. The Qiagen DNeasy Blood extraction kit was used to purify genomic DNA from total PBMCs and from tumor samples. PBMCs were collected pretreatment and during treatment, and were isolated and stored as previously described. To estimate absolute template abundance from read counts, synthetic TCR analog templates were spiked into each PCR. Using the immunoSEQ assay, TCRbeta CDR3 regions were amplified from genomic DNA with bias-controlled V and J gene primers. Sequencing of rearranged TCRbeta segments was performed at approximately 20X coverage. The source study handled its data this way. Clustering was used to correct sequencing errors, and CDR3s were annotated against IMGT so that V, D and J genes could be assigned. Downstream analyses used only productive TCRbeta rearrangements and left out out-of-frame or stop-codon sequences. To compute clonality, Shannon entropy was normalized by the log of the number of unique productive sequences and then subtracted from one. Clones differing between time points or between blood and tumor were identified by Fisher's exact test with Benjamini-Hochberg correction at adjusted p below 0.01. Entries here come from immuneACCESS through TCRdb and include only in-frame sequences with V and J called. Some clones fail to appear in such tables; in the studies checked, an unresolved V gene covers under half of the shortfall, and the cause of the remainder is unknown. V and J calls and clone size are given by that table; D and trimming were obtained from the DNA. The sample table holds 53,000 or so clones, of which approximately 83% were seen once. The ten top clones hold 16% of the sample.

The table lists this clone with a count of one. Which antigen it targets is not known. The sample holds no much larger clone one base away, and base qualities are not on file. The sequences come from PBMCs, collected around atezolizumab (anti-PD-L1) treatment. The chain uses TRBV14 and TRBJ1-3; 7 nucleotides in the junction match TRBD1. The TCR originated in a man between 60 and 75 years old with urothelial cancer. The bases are TGTGCCAGCAGCCTCGGGACAGTTGTTAACACCATATATTTT. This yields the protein CASSLGTVVNTIYF.